The entry below describes one T cell receptor (beta chain). Its antigen is still unknown. The data stem from a study of T cell responses to AZD1222 COVID-19 vaccine. General study findings and limits: Vaccine-associated CD4 TCRs spanned spike, dominant at 160-218 and 743-854.

Sequencing was performed with immunoSEQ multiplex PCR; in TCRdb, only in-frame clones are kept and a portion is missing. The sample includes about 140,000 clones, roughly 85% of them seen just once. With 0 bases removed from V and 1 base from J, the gap between germline ends came to 7 bases. CDR1 SGHRS and CDR2 YFSETQ come from the germline V gene. This CDR3 contains 15 residues. The specimen comprised peripheral blood, sampled 28 days after the second dose of the MenACWY control vaccine. This receptor was obtained from an adult who received the MenACWY meningococcal vaccine as a control. The chain employs TRBV5-1 and TRBJ2-2; D is unclear. The chain's CDR3 is CASSLARKNTGELFF. The CDR3 nucleotides are TGCGCCAGCAGCTTGGCGCGGAAGAACACCGGGGAGCTGTTTTTT.